The 27 T cell receptor beta chains below come from one sample, sequenced in a study of CD8 T cells in ankylosing spondylitis. TCRdb reprocessed the 5' RACE reads via MiXCR and lists one record per CDR3 protein. Of 300,000 to 400,000 distinct CDR3 sequences in the sample, around 20% were seen once. Sequencing used blood, either unsorted or a sorted T cell fraction (not recorded which). The receptors originated from a male donor with ankylosing spondylitis or in good health (not recorded which).

The chain uses TRBV11-2 and TRBJ2-1; D remains unclear. The CDR3 consists of 16 residues. Germline CDR1 and CDR2: SGHAT and FQNNGV. The V and J ends lost 5 bases and 5 bases respectively, with 19 bases between them. This CDR3 reads CASSHPVLRKDNEQFF. Written as DNA, the CDR3 is TGTGCCAGCAGCCACCCAGTGTTGCGGAAGGACAATGAGCAGTTCTTC.

Note on this clonotype: No conserved phenylalanine or tryptophan is present at the end of the CDR3, so a read error is the likely explanation. The chain combines TRBV6-6 with TRBJ2-7; a weak D match, TRBD2 (6 bases). This CDR3 has 12 residues. Trimming cost V 6 bases and J 4 bases, with 10 bases left between them. CDR1 MNHNY and CDR2 SVGAGI come from the germline V gene (reference sequence). In DNA, the CDR3 is TGTGCCAGCAGCCTCGGGGGTTACGAGCAGTACCTC. This codes for CASSLGGYEQYL.

This clonotype has only a few counts. V gene TRBV4-1 combines with J gene TRBJ2-1; 8 bases line up with TRBD1. The V gene's germline CDR1 is MGHRA and CDR2 YSYEKL. This CDR3 spans 15 amino acids. The V and J ends lost 4 bases and 4 bases, in that order; junction bases with no gene match: 6. The CDR3 bases are TGCGCCAGCAGCCTCCGACAGGGGCAATACAATGAGCAGTTCTTC. This sequence encodes CASSLRQGQYNEQFF.

V and J are TRBV11-2 and TRBJ2-7; 7 nucleotides line up with TRBD1. Germline loops: CDR1 SGHAT, CDR2 FQNNGV. This CDR3 region has 13 residues. The CDR3 reads CASGQESSYEQYF. For the CDR3, the DNA is TGTGCGAGCGGACAGGAGAGCTCCTACGAGCAGTACTTC.

This clonotype was detected many times. V is TRBV10-3 and J is TRBJ2-2; TRBD2 agrees at 14 bases. This CDR3 spans 17 amino acids. The V and J ends lost 6 bases and 3 bases, in that order; junction bases with no gene match: 6. Germline V lookup: CDR1 ENHRY, CDR2 SYGVKD. The CDR3 loop is CAISTGLAGEHTGELFF. CDR3 sequence (DNA): TGTGCCATCAGCACGGGACTAGCGGGGGAGCACACCGGGGAGCTGTTTTTT.

This clonotype was seen more than once but under ten times. The chain uses TRBV6-5 and TRBJ2-7; D perhaps matches TRBD1 (5 bases). Trimming cost V 0 bases and J 3 bases, with 15 bases left between them. Germline CDR1 MNHEY, CDR2 SVGAGI. The CDR3 spans 16 residues. CDR3 loop: CASSYSSPGWGYEQYF. CDR3 in DNA: TGTGCCAGCAGTTACTCGTCCCCAGGGTGGGGCTACGAGCAGTACTTC.

The rearrangement uses TRBV6-1 and TRBJ2-7, with 10 bases identical to TRBD1. This CDR3 spans 15 amino acids. CDR1 is MNHNS, CDR2 SASEGT, per germline. With 5 bases clipped from V and 5 bases from J, the junction kept 9 bases outside the gene matches. The CDR3 sequence is CASSPRQGAMNEQYF. The DNA of the CDR3 is TGTGCCAGCAGTCCCAGACAGGGGGCCATGAACGAGCAGTACTTC.

This sequence joins TRBV7-6 and TRBJ2-1, with 7 bases that match TRBD2. CDR1 is SGHVS and CDR2 is FNYEAQ in the germline V gene. CDR3 length: 16 amino acids. V gave up 2 bases and J gave up 4 bases; unmatched junction bases: 8. CDR3 sequence (DNA): TGTGCCAGCAGCTTAATCCGCGGGGGAATATACAATGAGCAGTTCTTC. Its translation: CASSLIRGGIYNEQFF.

This clonotype has only a few counts. CDR3 in DNA: TGTGCCAGCAGCCCGAACAGGGGATTCGTTGGCAATGAGCAGTTCTTC. Protein sequence: CASSPNRGFVGNEQFF. The chain employs TRBV7-9 and TRBJ2-1; TRBD1 agrees at 7 bases. The CDR3 is 16 amino acids. Germline V gene data show CDR1 as SEHNR and CDR2 as FQNEAQ (reference sequence). The junction had 13 bases not matched to a gene; V was cut back by 5 bases and J by 6 bases.

There are a few counts of this clonotype. This CDR3 reads CASSQAGTGEWSYQETQYF. For the CDR3, the DNA is TGTGCCAGCAGCCAAGCCGGGACAGGGGAATGGTCGTACCAAGAGACCCAGTACTTC. The chain couples TRBV4-2 to TRBJ2-5; 10 positions match TRBD1. The CDR3 is 19 residues long. Germline V gene data show CDR1 as LGHNA and CDR2 as YNFKEQ. J gave up 0 bases and V 1 base, and 11 bases lay outside the gene matches.

This chain connects TRBV3-1 to TRBJ2-1, with D uncertain. The CDR3 totals 14 residues. Trimming pared 0 bases from V and 5 bases from J, leaving 8 bases between. Germline V CDR1 and CDR2: LGHDT, YNNKEL (reference sequence). The CDR3 here is CASSQEGANNEQFF. In DNA form, the CDR3 reads TGTGCCAGCAGCCAAGAAGGAGCTAACAATGAGCAGTTCTTC.

V gene TRBV6-5 combines with J gene TRBJ2-1; D assignment may be TRBD1 or TRBD2 (5 bases each). The CDR3 contains 14 residues. Per germline, CDR1 MNHEY and CDR2 SVGAGI. V was pared by 2 bases and J by 10 bases, with 15 bases between. CDR3 sequence (DNA): TGTGCCAGCAGTTACAAGGGAGCCTGGGGGGAGCAGTTCTTC. Its protein is CASSYKGAWGEQFF.

This rearrangement joins TRBV10-1 to TRBJ2-3, with D possibly being TRBD2 (6 bases). Germline loops: CDR1 WNHNN, CDR2 SYGVQD (reference sequence). Trimming left V 3 bases short and J 4 bases short, with 8 bases between. This CDR3 comprises 13 residues. Written as DNA, the CDR3 is TGCGCCAGCAGTGAACTAGCCGCAGATACGCAGTATTTT. Residues: CASSELAADTQYF.

This clonotype showed up just a few times. The chain employs TRBV29-1 and TRBJ2-1; D gene unclear. Trimming cost V 0 bases and J 5 bases, with 5 bases left between them. CDR1 is SQVTM and CDR2 is ANQGSEA in the germline V gene. The CDR3 runs 12 residues. This CDR3 reads CSVEEGNNEQFF. CDR3 nucleotides: TGCAGCGTTGAAGAGGGAAACAATGAGCAGTTCTTC.

The gene calls are TRBV6-1 and TRBJ2-2, with 7 nucleotides matching TRBD2. J was trimmed by 2 bases and V by 4 bases; bases with no gene match: 7. This CDR3 has 16 residues. Germline V CDR1 and CDR2: MNHNS, SASEGT. The CDR3 spells CASSGGGGDNTGELFF. The CDR3, as DNA: TGTGCCAGCAGTGGGGGTGGGGGGGATAACACCGGGGAGCTGTTTTTT.

The CDR3 DNA reads as TGTGCCAGCAGCTTAGCGAAGGCGGGGGACTACACCGGGGAGCTGTTTTTT. Translated: CASSLAKAGDYTGELFF. The V and J genes are TRBV7-7 and TRBJ2-2; TRBD2 matches at 7 bases. Germline V gives CDR1 SSHAT, CDR2 FNYEAQ (reference sequence). The CDR3 loop spans 17 amino acids. The V segment lost 0 bases and the J segment 3 bases; nucleotides outside the gene matches: 7. Together with reference TRBV7-7 and TRBJ2-2, the CDR3 gives the full variable domain: GAGVSQSPRYKVTKRGQDVTLRCDPISSHATLYWYQQALGQGPEFLTYFNYEAQPDKSGLPSDRFSAERPEGSISTLTIQRTEQRDSAMYRCASSLAKAGDYTGELFFGEGSRLTVL.

This clonotype was recorded a few times. The chain carries TRBV27 and TRBJ2-7, with D tentatively TRBD1 (6 bases). Germline loops: CDR1 MNHEY, CDR2 SMNVEV (reference sequence). Trimming pared 4 bases from V and 2 bases from J, leaving 12 bases between. The CDR3 is 14 residues long. CDR3 in DNA: TGTGCCAGCAGTTACACAGGGAACCCCTACGAGCAGTACTTC. As protein: CASSYTGNPYEQYF.

This clonotype was recorded a few times. The rearrangement links TRBV12-3 or TRBV12-4 to TRBJ1-2; 7 nucleotides line up with TRBD1. The CDR3 has 13 amino acids. The trim removed 1 base at V and 8 bases at J, leaving 4 bases unmatched. The chain's CDR3 is CASSLVGGGGYTF. The CDR3 nucleotides are TGTGCCAGCAGTTTAGTAGGGGGCGGAGGCTACACCTTC.

This clonotype occurred a few times. The V and J genes are TRBV11-2 and TRBJ1-3, with TRBD1 as a possible D gene (5 bases). V gave up 1 base and J gave up 2 bases, with 9 bases separating them. Per the germline V gene, CDR1 is SGHAT and CDR2 is FQNNGV. The CDR3 loop spans 15 amino acids. For the CDR3, the DNA is TGTGCCAGCAGCTTAGGGGGGGGACCTGGAAACACCATATATTTT. Translation gives CASSLGGGPGNTIYF.

J is TRBJ2-3 and V is TRBV12-3 or TRBV12-4; D tentatively reads TRBD1 or TRBD2 (5 bases each). The CDR3 has 15 amino acids. Between the trimmed V and J ends, which lost 7 bases and 2 bases, there was a span of 16 bases. The CDR3 here is CASTHWDGYTDTQYF. CDR3 sequence (DNA): TGTGCCAGCACTCACTGGGACGGCTACACAGATACGCAGTATTTT.

This clonotype occurred a few times. The V call is TRBV29-1, the J call TRBJ2-2; D tentatively fits TRBD1 or TRBD2 (8 bases each). The germline CDR1 and CDR2 sequences are SQVTM and ANQGSEA. CDR3 length: 18 residues. V was pared by 7 bases and J by 4 bases, with 28 bases between. Written as DNA, the CDR3 is TGCAGCGCCTGGGGTCTCACCCAGGGGGCGGGAGGCACCGGGGAGCTGTTTTTT. Its protein product is CSAWGLTQGAGGTGELFF.

The table lists this clonotype with a few counts. The chain uses TRBV21-1 and TRBJ1-3; the table's D call of TRBD1 was not tested on the DNA. TRBV21-1 is noted as a pseudogene. This CDR3 contains 16 residues. The CDR3 DNA is TGTGCCAGCAGCCCACGGACAGGAAAAACTGGAAACACCATATATTTT. Its protein product is CASSPRTGKTGNTIYF.

There are a few counts of this clonotype. V and J are TRBV6-5 and TRBJ2-2; D may be TRBD1 (5 bases). V lost 6 bases, J lost 10 bases, and 9 bases lay in between. Germline V gene lookup returns CDR1 MNHEY and CDR2 SVGAGI. The CDR3 covers 11 residues. The CDR3 here is CASRGLLELFF. The CDR3 region has the DNA TGTGCCAGCAGGGGGCTGTTGGAGCTGTTTTTT.

In its sample, this clonotype was seen a few times. This sequence joins TRBV10-2 and TRBJ2-7, with 10 bases fitting TRBD1. The germline gives CDR1 WSHSY, CDR2 SAAADI. The CDR3 spans 15 residues. Trimming took 4 bases from V and 2 from J; bases not matched to a gene: 5. The CDR3 reads CASSGDRGRAYEQYF. The CDR3 DNA follows: TGCGCCAGCAGTGGGGACAGGGGTCGCGCCTACGAGCAGTACTTC.

This clonotype was detected a few times. V is TRBV7-9 and J is TRBJ1-3; D is uncertain. This CDR3 comprises 17 residues. With 2 bases removed from V and 0 bases from J, the gap between germline ends came to 14 bases. Germline CDR1 and CDR2: SEHNR and FQNEAQ (reference sequence). The CDR3 sequence: CASSLSIDDPSGNTIYF. Written as DNA, the CDR3 is TGTGCCAGCAGCTTAAGTATAGACGACCCCTCTGGAAACACCATATATTTT.

The chain couples TRBV27 to TRBJ2-7, with 8 bases fitting TRBD2. CDR1 is MNHEY and CDR2 is SMNVEV in the germline V gene (reference sequence). The CDR3 spans 15 residues. J was trimmed by 4 bases and V by 8 bases; bases with no gene match: 13. The CDR3 DNA sequence: TGTGCCAGCGGAGAATCCGCGGGGGGCTATTACGAGCAGTACTTC. Protein: CASGESAGGYYEQYF.

V gene TRBV7-9 combines with J gene TRBJ1-1, with TRBD1 matching over 7 bases. Germline trimming cut 5 bases from V and 4 bases from J; bases unmatched to any gene: 4. This CDR3 spans 13 amino acids. Germline lookup yields CDR1 SEHNR and CDR2 FQNEAQ (reference sequence). DNA of the CDR3: TGTGCCAGCAGCCCAGGGGGGATCACTGAAGCTTTCTTT. Protein sequence: CASSPGGITEAFF. Combining the CDR3 with reference TRBV7-9 and TRBJ1-1 gives the whole variable domain DTGVSQNPRHKITKRGQNVTFRCDPISEHNRLYWYRQTLGQGPEFLTYFQNEAQLEKSRLLSDRFSAERPKGSFSTLEIQRTEQGDSAMYLCASSPGGITEAFFGQGTRLTVV.